A selection of T cell receptor beta chains follows, all from one sample in a study of tumor-infiltrating lymphocytes in primary liver carcinoma. TCRdb re-derived calls from the multiplex PCR reads in MiXCR, one entry per CDR3 protein. The sample has about 320,000 distinct CDR3 sequences; around three fifths are singletons. Sequencing was done on a sample of peripheral blood. Receptor source: a woman in her twenties or thirties with primary liver carcinoma and hepatitis B virus infection. Each CDR3 is given with its conserved first and last residue. D genes are given only for firm matches. Size values are once, few and many counts, or a class for expanded clones, and some rows have none.

CDR3 length: 15; J gene: TRBJ1-6; D gene: TRBD1; clone size: few; V gene: TRBV12-3/TRBV12-4; CDR3 DNA: TGTGCCAGCAGTACCGGGACAGGGGATGGGACACCCCTCCACTTT; CDR3 protein: CASSTGTGDGTPLHF
CDR3 length: 14; J gene: TRBJ2-5; D gene: .; clone size: .; V gene: TRBV7-8; CDR3 DNA: TGTGCCAGCAGTTGGACATGGTTAATGGAGACCCAGTACTTC; CDR3 protein: CASSWTWLMETQYF
CDR3 length: 14; J gene: TRBJ2-3; D gene: TRBD1; clone size: .; V gene: TRBV6-5; CDR3 DNA: TGTGCCAGCAGGGGGACAGGGCCCACAGATACGCAGTATTTT; CDR3 protein: CASRGTGPTDTQYF
CDR3 length: 16; J gene: TRBJ2-2; D gene: .; clone size: once; V gene: TRBV13; CDR3 DNA: TGTGCCAGCAGCTTAGGGGGGCATCTGAACACCGGGGAGCTGTTTTTT; CDR3 protein: CASSLGGHLNTGELFF
CDR3 length: 16; J gene: TRBJ1-3; D gene: .; clone size: .; V gene: TRBV28; CDR3 DNA: TGTGCCAGCAGCAACCCCGGACGACTCTCTGGAAACACCATATATTTT; CDR3 protein: CASSNPGRLSGNTIYF
CDR3 length: 13; J gene: TRBJ2-7; D gene: TRBD1; clone size: .; V gene: TRBV29-1; CDR3 DNA: TGCAGCGTCCCCGGACAGGGAGATCACGAGCAGTACTTC; CDR3 protein: CSVPGQGDHEQYF
CDR3 length: 16; J gene: TRBJ2-2; D gene: .; clone size: .; V gene: TRBV4-2; CDR3 DNA: TGTGCCAGCAGCAAAGGGCCCCAAGGGGGGGGCGGGGAGCTGTTTTTT; CDR3 protein: CASSKGPQGGGGELFF
CDR3 length: 17; J gene: TRBJ2-1; D gene: TRBD2; clone size: few; V gene: TRBV5-4; CDR3 DNA: TGTGCCACCACACGGAACGTAAGGGGCGGGAGTAAGGATGAGCAGTTCTTC; CDR3 protein: CATTRNVRGGSKDEQFF
CDR3 length: 16; J gene: TRBJ1-4; D gene: .; clone size: .; V gene: TRBV11-2; CDR3 DNA: TGTGCCAGCAGCCCCACGAGGAGAGGGGGAATCGAAAAACTGTTTTTT; CDR3 protein: CASSPTRRGGIEKLFF
CDR3 length: 16; J gene: TRBJ2-4; D gene: .; clone size: .; V gene: TRBV12-3/TRBV12-4; CDR3 DNA: TGTGCCAGCGGTTCACGACAGAGATTAGCCAAAAACATTCAGTACTTC; CDR3 protein: CASGSRQRLAKNIQYF
CDR3 length: 16; J gene: TRBJ2-1; D gene: TRBD2; clone size: many; V gene: TRBV12-3/TRBV12-4; CDR3 DNA: TGTGCCAGCAGTCCGTGGGGACTAGCGGGATTGTGGGAGCAGTTCTTC; CDR3 protein: CASSPWGLAGLWEQFF
CDR3 length: 15; J gene: TRBJ2-3; D gene: TRBD1; clone size: many; V gene: TRBV12-3/TRBV12-4; CDR3 DNA: TGTGCCAGCAGTTTAGGACAGGGAAACACAGATACGCAGTATTTT; CDR3 protein: CASSLGQGNTDTQYF
CDR3 length: 15; J gene: TRBJ2-3; D gene: .; clone size: .; V gene: TRBV11-1; CDR3 DNA: TGTGTCAGCAGCTGGTCACAGGGAAGCACAGATATGCAGTATTTT; CDR3 protein: CVSSWSQGSTDMQYF
CDR3 length: 15; J gene: TRBJ2-1; D gene: .; clone size: .; V gene: TRBV11-3; CDR3 DNA: TGTGCCAGCAGCTTAGGTCTAACCCTCGGAGATGAGCGGTTCTTC; CDR3 protein: CASSLGLTLGDERFF
CDR3 length: 13; J gene: TRBJ1-2; D gene: .; clone size: many; V gene: TRBV11-3; CDR3 DNA: TGTGCCAGCAGCCAGGGAGGGCTTTATGGCTACACCTTC; CDR3 protein: CASSQGGLYGYTF
CDR3 length: 16; J gene: TRBJ1-1; D gene: .; clone size: .; V gene: TRBV11-2; CDR3 DNA: TGTGCCAGCAGCTTACCGCAGGGGAGGGGGAACAATGAAGCTTTCTTT; CDR3 protein: CASSLPQGRGNNEAFF
CDR3 length: 14; J gene: TRBJ2-3; D gene: .; clone size: many; V gene: TRBV12-3/TRBV12-4; CDR3 DNA: TGTGCCAGCAGACCGGCTAGGGGCACAGATACGCAGTATTTT; CDR3 protein: CASRPARGTDTQYF
CDR3 length: 15; J gene: TRBJ1-2; D gene: TRBD1; clone size: .; V gene: TRBV6-2/TRBV6-3; CDR3 DNA: TGTGCCAGCCGGGACAGGGGAGCATCCTACTATGGTTACACCTTC; CDR3 protein: CASRDRGASYYGYTF
CDR3 length: 19; J gene: TRBJ2-5; D gene: .; clone size: .; V gene: TRBV6-1; CDR3 DNA: TGTGCCAGCAGTGAAGCGATGGAGGGTTCCTCCGAGCCCCAAGAGACCCAGTACTTC; CDR3 protein: CASSEAMEGSSEPQETQYF
CDR3 length: 17; J gene: TRBJ1-4; D gene: TRBD1; clone size: few; V gene: TRBV6-6; CDR3 DNA: TGTGCCAGCAGTTACTCGAACAGGGGGCGGGGTAATGAAAAACTGTTTTTT; CDR3 protein: CASSYSNRGRGNEKLFF
CDR3 length: 16; J gene: TRBJ1-6; D gene: .; clone size: .; V gene: TRBV4-3; CDR3 DNA: TGCGCCAGCAGCCAAGATGGACATATCTATAATTCACCCCTCCACTTT; CDR3 protein: CASSQDGHIYNSPLHF
CDR3 length: 15; J gene: TRBJ2-5; D gene: TRBD2; clone size: many; V gene: TRBV29-1; CDR3 DNA: TGCAGCGTGGGTTCCGGGACTAGCGGTTTGGAGACCCAGTACTTC; CDR3 protein: CSVGSGTSGLETQYF
CDR3 length: 13; J gene: TRBJ1-2; D gene: .; clone size: .; V gene: TRBV30; CDR3 DNA: TGTGCCTGGAGTGTGCTGATAGCGAATGGCTACACCTTC; CDR3 protein: CAWSVLIANGYTF
CDR3 length: 16; J gene: TRBJ1-4; D gene: .; clone size: .; V gene: TRBV7-9; CDR3 DNA: TGTGCCAGCAGCTTATCGGCGGCTGCAACTAATGAAAAACTGTTTTTT; CDR3 protein: CASSLSAAATNEKLFF
CDR3 length: 15; J gene: TRBJ2-4; D gene: .; clone size: few; V gene: TRBV6-5; CDR3 DNA: TGTGCCAGCAGTTACTACCCTCCCCCTGGGGACATTCGGTACTTC; CDR3 protein: CASSYYPPPGDIRYF
CDR3 length: 14; J gene: TRBJ2-3; D gene: TRBD2; clone size: many; V gene: TRBV12-3/TRBV12-4; CDR3 DNA: TGTGCCAGCATGGGGCTAGCGGACACAGATACGCAGTATTTT; CDR3 protein: CASMGLADTDTQYF
CDR3 length: 13; J gene: TRBJ1-1; D gene: .; clone size: few; V gene: TRBV5-4; CDR3 DNA: TGTGCCAGCAGCATAGATCTGAACACTGAAGCTTTCTTT; CDR3 protein: CASSIDLNTEAFF
CDR3 length: 13; J gene: TRBJ1-1; D gene: .; clone size: many; V gene: TRBV12-3/TRBV12-4; CDR3 DNA: TGTGCCAGCAGTCCCCCGGCGAACACTGAAGCTTTCTTT; CDR3 protein: CASSPPANTEAFF
CDR3 length: 19; J gene: TRBJ2-6; D gene: .; clone size: many; V gene: TRBV6-5; CDR3 DNA: TGTGCCAGCAGTTACTCGCTAAGCCGTCTTGGAGCCGGGGCCAACGTCCTGACTTTC; CDR3 protein: CASSYSLSRLGAGANVLTF
CDR3 length: 14; J gene: TRBJ2-7; D gene: TRBD2; clone size: .; V gene: TRBV7-2; CDR3 DNA: TGTGCCAGCAGCTTAACTAGCGGGAGAAACGAGCAGTACTTC; CDR3 protein: CASSLTSGRNEQYF
CDR3 length: 15; J gene: TRBJ2-4; D gene: .; clone size: many; V gene: TRBV11-2; CDR3 DNA: TGTGCCAGCAGCTTAGTTCGGGGGGCCAAAAACATTCAGTACTTC; CDR3 protein: CASSLVRGAKNIQYF
CDR3 length: 14; J gene: TRBJ2-7; D gene: TRBD2; clone size: .; V gene: TRBV12-3/TRBV12-4; CDR3 DNA: TGTGCCAGCAATTTGACTAGCGGTACCTACGAACAGTACTTC; CDR3 protein: CASNLTSGTYEQYF
CDR3 length: 17; J gene: TRBJ2-3; D gene: .; clone size: .; V gene: TRBV4-1; CDR3 DNA: TGCGCCAGCAGCCAACCGGAGGGGCAGAATCCGGGAGATACGCAGTATTTT; CDR3 protein: CASSQPEGQNPGDTQYF
CDR3 length: 13; J gene: TRBJ2-7; D gene: .; clone size: many; V gene: TRBV6-2/TRBV6-3; CDR3 DNA: TGTGCCAGCAGTTACACAGGCAACTACGAGCAGTACTTC; CDR3 protein: CASSYTGNYEQYF
CDR3 length: 15; J gene: TRBJ1-2; D gene: .; clone size: many; V gene: TRBV29-1; CDR3 DNA: TGCAGCGTTGCCGGGACGGGTTCGGGTGGATATGGCTACACCTTC; CDR3 protein: CSVAGTGSGGYGYTF
CDR3 length: 15; J gene: TRBJ2-3; D gene: .; clone size: .; V gene: TRBV11-2; CDR3 DNA: TGTGCCAGCAGCTCTGTTGGTGGGTCCGCAGATACGCAGTATTTT; CDR3 protein: CASSSVGGSADTQYF